This TCR beta chain was documented in a study of blood T cells in healthy people across ages. Overall study findings and caveats: Strongly correlated with naive T cell percentage was TCR beta diversity. Naive CD4+ cells and diversity were both higher in long-lived donors than in aged donors.

A note on this clonotype: Its antigen is still unknown.

A sample-barcoded 5' primer and a J-beta primer mix were used in a second PCR of about 7 to 12 cycles. Tags on each cDNA molecule came from a template-switch adaptor with 12 random nucleotides. Each CDR3 protein is one row after TCRdb ran MiXCR on the 5' RACE reads. The profile shows about 900,000 distinct CDR3 sequences, 40% to 60% of them singletons. They isolated at least 7 million PBMCs from each sample. Input material: blood. This sequence originates from a man aged 25-45 years in good health.

The CDR3 reads CASSFPTLSGGQPYEQYF. In nucleotides, the CDR3 is TGTGCCAGCAGTTTCCCAACCCTAAGCGGGGGCCAACCCTACGAGCAGTACTTC. The chain uses TRBV27 and TRBJ2-7; TRBD2 aligns across 8 bases. The CDR3 totals 18 residues. The V and J ends lost 3 bases and 2 bases, in that order; junction bases with no gene match: 15. In germline, CDR1 is MNHEY, CDR2 SMNVEV (reference sequence).